This record covers a single TCR beta chain. Its specificity is unknown. At one end, the junction sequence differs from germline, possibly due to a read error. These data come from a study of Graves' ophthalmopathy and Graves' hyperthyroidism. RNA transcripts provided the template for amplifying TCR beta CDR3 regions. Second-round multiplex PCR followed a first-round RT-PCR using HTBI primers. TCRdb recomputed calls from the multiplex PCR reads with MiXCR, one row per CDR3 protein. Of 1 million to 1.3 million distinct CDR3 sequences listed, about 35% are singletons. Pregnancy or lactation, uncontrolled infections and other autoimmune diseases were grounds for excluding patients. The evidence that diagnosis relied on was clinical symptoms, serum thyroxine, TRAb, thyroid ultrasound and orbital computed tomography. The CDR3 spans 18 residues. Germline values: CDR1 SGHTA, CDR2 FQGNSA. Study observations and caveats: At less than 71% sensitivity and approximately 74% specificity, the model predicted progression of the ophthalmopathy.

This receptor was taken from an adult man with Graves' hyperthyroidism. This chain connects TRBV7-2 to TRBJ1-5, with 7 bases aligning to TRBD1. Source material: peripheral blood or thyroid tissue (not recorded which). As DNA, the CDR3 is TGTGCCAGCCGCTTAGTAGGTGGGGGCTCAGGGGGACTTCAGCCCCAGCATTTT. Encoded protein: CASRLVGGGSGGLQPQHF.